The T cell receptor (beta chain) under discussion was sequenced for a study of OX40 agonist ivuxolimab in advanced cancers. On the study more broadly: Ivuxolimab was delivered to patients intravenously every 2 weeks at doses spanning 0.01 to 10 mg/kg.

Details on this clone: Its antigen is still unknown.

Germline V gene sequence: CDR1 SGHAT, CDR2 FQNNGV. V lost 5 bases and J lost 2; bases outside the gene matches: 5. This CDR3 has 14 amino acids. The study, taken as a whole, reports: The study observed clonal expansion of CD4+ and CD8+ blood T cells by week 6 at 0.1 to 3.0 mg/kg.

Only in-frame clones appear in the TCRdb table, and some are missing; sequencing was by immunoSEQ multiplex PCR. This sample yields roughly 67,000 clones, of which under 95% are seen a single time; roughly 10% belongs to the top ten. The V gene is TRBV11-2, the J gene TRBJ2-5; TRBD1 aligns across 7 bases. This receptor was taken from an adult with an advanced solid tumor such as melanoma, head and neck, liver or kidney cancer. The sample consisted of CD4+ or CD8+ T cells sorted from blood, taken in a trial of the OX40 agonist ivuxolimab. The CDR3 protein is CASSPWDRQETQYF. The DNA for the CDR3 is TGTGCCAGCAGCCCCTGGGACAGACAAGAGACCCAGTACTTC.